Listed below are T cell receptor beta chains from one sample, sequenced in a study of early T cells in non-severe SARS-CoV-2 infection. In TCRdb, the 5' RACE reads were re-called with MiXCR into one record per CDR3 protein. The sample has about 76,000 distinct CDR3 sequences, approximately 12% seen once. Sequencing was done on a sample of whole blood. These receptor sequences come from an adult who was a healthcare worker with PCR-confirmed SARS-CoV-2 infection or an uninfected control (not recorded which). CDR3s include the opening cysteine and the closing phenylalanine or tryptophan. The order of the fields is V gene, J gene, D gene, clone size, CDR3 protein, CDR3 DNA. A D gene is named only where the DNA matches it firmly. Not every row has a clone size; where given, it reads once, few, many or a size class.

V: TRBV29-1
J: TRBJ1-1
D: TRBD1
size: medium-sized
CDR3: CSAHPGQDEAFF
DNA: TGCAGCGCCCATCCGGGACAGGATGAAGCTTTCTTT

V: TRBV20-1
J: TRBJ2-5
D: NA
size: few
CDR3: CSASRLQETQYF
DNA: TGCAGTGCTAGCCGACTGCAAGAGACCCAGTACTTC

V: TRBV13
J: TRBJ1-1
D: TRBD1
size: few
CDR3: CAIRGDRENTEAFF
DNA: TGTGCCATCCGGGGGGACAGGGAGAACACTGAAGCTTTCTTT

V: TRBV7-3
J: TRBJ2-1
D: NA
size: NA
CDR3: CASSLRSIGIARDNEQFF
DNA: TGTGCCAGCAGCTTACGGTCAATAGGGATAGCTAGGGACAATGAGCAGTTCTTC

V: TRBV9
J: TRBJ2-7
D: NA
size: NA
CDR3: CASSTTLYEQYF
DNA: TGTGCCAGCAGCACGACCCTTTACGAGCAGTACTTC

V: TRBV19
J: TRBJ2-3
D: NA
size: many
CDR3: CASSRSETQDTQYF
DNA: TGTGCCAGTAGTAGGTCAGAAACCCAAGATACGCAGTATTTT

V: TRBV27
J: TRBJ2-1
D: NA
size: many
CDR3: CASTSEPYNEQFF
DNA: TGTGCCAGCACTAGCGAACCATACAATGAGCAGTTCTTC

V: TRBV20-1
J: TRBJ2-7
D: NA
size: NA
CDR3: CSASSDKGEQYF
DNA: TGCAGTGCTAGTAGTGATAAGGGCGAGCAGTACTTC

V: TRBV20-1
J: TRBJ1-1
D: NA
size: NA
CDR3: CSNVHGGTEAFF
DNA: TGCAGTAATGTCCACGGTGGCACTGAAGCTTTCTTT

V: TRBV5-1
J: TRBJ1-1
D: NA
size: many
CDR3: CASSFQGQHTEAFF
DNA: TGCGCCAGCAGCTTCCAGGGGCAACACACTGAAGCTTTCTTT

V: TRBV18
J: TRBJ2-1
D: NA
size: few
CDR3: CASSRRTRDNEQFF
DNA: TGTGCCAGCTCAAGGAGAACTCGGGATAATGAGCAGTTCTTC

V: TRBV20-1
J: TRBJ2-3
D: TRBD2
size: NA
CDR3: CSAGGGRSFADTQYF
DNA: TGCAGTGCTGGGGGGGGAAGAAGTTTTGCAGATACGCAGTATTTT

V: TRBV29-1
J: TRBJ1-2
D: TRBD1
size: NA
CDR3: CSVLPGGHYGYTF
DNA: TGCAGCGTCTTACCAGGGGGCCACTATGGCTACACCTTC

V: TRBV9
J: TRBJ2-2
D: NA
size: few
CDR3: CASSGGWNTGELFF
DNA: TGTGCCAGCAGCGGGGGGTGGAACACCGGGGAGCTGTTTTTT

V: TRBV29-1
J: TRBJ2-5
D: TRBD2
size: NA
CDR3: CSVDIGGYQETQYF
DNA: TGCAGCGTTGACATCGGGGGGTACCAAGAGACCCAGTACTTC

V: TRBV7-6
J: TRBJ2-2
D: TRBD2
size: many
CDR3: CASSYNILGLVSGGELFF
DNA: TGTGCCAGCAGCTACAATATCTTGGGACTAGTATCCGGCGGGGAGCTGTTTTTT

V: TRBV29-1
J: TRBJ1-2
D: NA
size: once
CDR3: CSVRQGGYGYTF
DNA: TGCAGCGTACGCCAAGGGGGCTATGGCTACACCTTC

V: TRBV28
J: TRBJ2-2
D: TRBD2
size: many
CDR3: CASRDSGRTNTGELFF
DNA: TGTGCCAGCAGGGATAGCGGGAGGACTAACACCGGGGAGCTGTTTTTT

V: TRBV29-1
J: TRBJ2-3
D: TRBD1
size: NA
CDR3: CSVAGTGGSTDTQYF
DNA: TGCAGCGTTGCGGGGACAGGGGGGAGCACAGATACGCAGTATTTT

V: TRBV29-1
J: TRBJ2-7
D: NA
size: many
CDR3: CSVEKWAMGLAYEQYF
DNA: TGCAGCGTTGAAAAATGGGCCATGGGTCTGGCTTACGAGCAGTACTTC

V: TRBV27
J: TRBJ1-3
D: NA
size: few
CDR3: CASSLTGAGNTIYF
DNA: TGTGCCAGCAGTTTAACGGGGGCTGGAAACACCATATATTTT

V: TRBV5-1
J: TRBJ1-1
D: NA
size: NA
CDR3: CASSLGYSDTEAFF
DNA: TGCGCCAGCAGCTTGGGGTATTCCGACACTGAAGCTTTCTTT

V: TRBV28
J: TRBJ2-1
D: NA
size: many
CDR3: CASSQVPVNEQFF
DNA: TGTGCCAGCAGCCAAGTCCCGGTGAATGAGCAGTTCTTC

V: TRBV7-9
J: TRBJ2-6
D: NA
size: NA
CDR3: CASQDSGANVLTF
DNA: TGTGCCAGCCAGGACTCTGGGGCCAACGTCCTGACTTTC

V: TRBV28
J: TRBJ2-1
D: TRBD2
size: few
CDR3: CASWAAGGNNEQFF
DNA: TGTGCCAGCTGGGCAGCGGGAGGAAACAATGAGCAGTTCTTC

V: TRBV7-9
J: TRBJ2-2
D: NA
size: NA
CDR3: CASSSSLAIYRDTGELFF
DNA: TGTGCCAGCAGCTCATCCTTAGCGATCTACAGGGACACCGGGGAGCTGTTTTTT

V: TRBV5-1
J: TRBJ2-7
D: TRBD1
size: few
CDR3: CASSPQGALREQYF
DNA: TGCGCCAGCAGCCCACAGGGGGCGCTGAGGGAGCAGTACTTC

V: TRBV20-1
J: TRBJ2-3
D: NA
size: NA
CDR3: CSARDRQVDTQYF
DNA: TGCAGTGCTAGAGATCGACAGGTCGATACGCAGTATTTT

V: TRBV10-3
J: TRBJ2-7
D: TRBD1
size: few
CDR3: CAISDLTGGHYEQYF
DNA: TGTGCCATCAGTGACCTGACAGGGGGCCACTACGAGCAGTACTTC

V: TRBV18
J: TRBJ1-2
D: TRBD1
size: few
CDR3: CASSTGTGDYGYTF
DNA: TGTGCCAGCTCAACCGGGACAGGGGACTATGGCTACACCTTC

V: TRBV9
J: TRBJ1-2
D: NA
size: NA
CDR3: CASSVDPPQVYGYTF
DNA: TGTGCCAGCAGCGTAGACCCCCCCCAGGTCTATGGCTACACCTTC

V: TRBV9
J: TRBJ2-2
D: TRBD2
size: many
CDR3: CASSVGRGLAGIGELFF
DNA: TGTGCCAGCAGCGTAGGAAGGGGACTAGCGGGAATCGGGGAGCTGTTTTTT

V: TRBV11-2
J: TRBJ2-3
D: NA
size: few
CDR3: CASSYQGDPTDTQYF
DNA: TGTGCCAGCAGCTACCAGGGCGACCCCACAGATACGCAGTATTTT

V: TRBV5-5
J: TRBJ2-1
D: NA
size: NA
CDR3: CASSFTTIPTSDYNEQFF
DNA: TGTGCCAGCAGCTTTACGACTATACCGACATCCGACTACAATGAGCAGTTCTTC

V: TRBV18
J: TRBJ2-1
D: TRBD2
size: few
CDR3: CASSPPGLAGGQWQFF
DNA: TGTGCCAGCTCACCACCGGGGCTAGCGGGAGGGCAGTGGCAGTTCTTC